The 7 T cell receptor beta chains in this list originate from one sample, sequenced in a study of T cell changes during pregnancy in multiple sclerosis. Generated by immunoSEQ multiplex PCR, the TCRdb table keeps only in-frame clones and is missing some. The repertoire holds 45,000 to 75,000 clones, with 92% as singletons. This material consisted of peripheral blood, taken in the first trimester of pregnancy. Source of these receptors: a female donor with multiple sclerosis, enrolled in a pregnancy study.

Points on this clone: Its ends do not fully match the called genes, so a read error is possible. The chain links TRBV7-2 to TRBJ2-7; 7 bases match TRBD1. CDR1 and CDR2 from the germline V gene are SGHTA and FQGNSA. The CDR3 contains 13 residues. The CDR3 spells CASSLVRDSKQDF. CDR3 DNA sequence: TGTGCCAGCAGCTTAGTCCGGGACAGCAAACAGGACTTC.

This clone was seen only once. The CDR3 DNA follows: TGTGCCAGCAGCGGGGACAGGCCTGATCAGCCCCAGCATTTT. Translated: CASSGDRPDQPQHF. The chain carries TRBV2 and TRBJ1-5; 8 bases are a match to TRBD1. This CDR3 contains 14 residues. V shed 6 bases and J 5 bases; nucleotides not matched to a gene: 6. CDR1 is SNHLY and CDR2 is FYNNEI in the germline V gene.

The chain has TRBV6-4 and TRBJ1-5, with D possibly being TRBD1 (5 bases). Germline V gene sequence: CDR1 MRHNA, CDR2 SNTAGT. V lost 6 bases, J lost 3 bases, and 12 bases lay in between. This CDR3 contains 14 residues. In DNA, the CDR3 is TGTGCCAGCAGCGTCGACAGCGCCAATCAGCCCCAGCATTTT. It is translated as CASSVDSANQPQHF.

V gene TRBV4-3 combines with J gene TRBJ2-1, with 16 bases aligning to TRBD2. Per germline, CDR1 LGHNA and CDR2 YSLEER. V was clipped by 6 bases and J by 7 bases; unmatched bases: 6. The CDR3 spans 16 residues. The chain's CDR3 is CASRPGTSGGGNEQFF. In DNA, the CDR3 is TGCGCCAGCAGACCAGGGACTAGCGGGGGGGGAAATGAGCAGTTCTTC.

The rearrangement uses TRBV14 and TRBJ1-3; 7 bases are shared with TRBD1. The CDR3 covers 16 residues. V was clipped by 4 bases and J by 1 base; unmatched bases: 7. Per the germline V gene, CDR1 is SGHDN and CDR2 is FVKESK. The CDR3: CASSRTQGWSGNTIYF. In DNA, the CDR3 is TGTGCCAGCAGCCGTACACAGGGGTGGTCTGGAAACACCATATATTTT.

This clone showed up just once. CDR3: CASSMASPRGEQFF. In DNA, the CDR3 is TGTGCCAGTAGTATGGCCAGCCCCAGGGGTGAGCAGTTCTTC. The rearrangement joins TRBV19 to TRBJ2-1; the D gene is possibly TRBD1 (6 bases). The V gene lost 3 bases and the J gene lost 9 bases, with 15 bases spanning the gap. Germline V gene lookup returns CDR1 LNHDA and CDR2 SQIVND (reference sequence). The CDR3 spans 14 residues.

The chain employs TRBV7-9 and TRBJ1-1; TRBD1 is a possible D gene (5 bases). The CDR3 is made up of 14 amino acids. Germline assignment: CDR1 SEHNR and CDR2 FQNEAQ (reference sequence). Trimming cost V 4 bases and J 5 bases, with 14 bases left between them. CDR3 protein: CASSYGGGWTEAFF. The CDR3 bases are TGTGCCAGCAGCTACGGGGGAGGGTGGACTGAAGCTTTCTTT. Variable domain in full (rest from reference TRBV7-9 and TRBJ1-1): DTGVSQNPRHKITKRGQNVTFRCDPISEHNRLYWYRQTLGQGPEFLTYFQNEAQLEKSRLLSDRFSAERPKGSFSTLEIQRTEQGDSAMYLCASSYGGGWTEAFFGQGTRLTVV.